Included here is one TCR beta chain sequence, with context. Its antigen is undetermined. This entry is derived from a study of OX40 agonist ivuxolimab in advanced cancers. Study information: Mean age approximately 61 years, range roughly 20 to 85; roughly 82% male.

The study's findings and limits: Expanded peripheral T cells had an undetermined antigen specificity. Both CD4+ and CD8+ T cell populations in blood had undergone clonal expansion by week 6 at 0.1 to 3.0 mg/kg.

The assay was immunoSEQ multiplex PCR, and TCRdb's table has in-frame clones only and misses some. The sample holds about 73,000 clones; roughly 90% are singletons and the top ten take approximately 9.3%. The source was CD4+ or CD8+ T cells sorted from blood, collected in a trial of the OX40 agonist ivuxolimab. This receptor was taken from an adult with an advanced solid tumor such as melanoma, head and neck, liver or kidney cancer.

The CDR3 DNA is TGCGCCAGCAGGGGGCCTCGGACAGGGGTGTGGGAGGGTACCTTTAAGCAGTACTTC. Its translation is CASRGPRTGVWEGTFKQYF. The rearrangement uses TRBV23-1 and TRBJ2-7, with 9 positions matching TRBD1. TRBV23-1 is identified as an open reading frame with a role that is uncertain. Trimming cost V 6 bases and J 8 bases; bases outside gene matches: 26. This CDR3 contains 19 residues.